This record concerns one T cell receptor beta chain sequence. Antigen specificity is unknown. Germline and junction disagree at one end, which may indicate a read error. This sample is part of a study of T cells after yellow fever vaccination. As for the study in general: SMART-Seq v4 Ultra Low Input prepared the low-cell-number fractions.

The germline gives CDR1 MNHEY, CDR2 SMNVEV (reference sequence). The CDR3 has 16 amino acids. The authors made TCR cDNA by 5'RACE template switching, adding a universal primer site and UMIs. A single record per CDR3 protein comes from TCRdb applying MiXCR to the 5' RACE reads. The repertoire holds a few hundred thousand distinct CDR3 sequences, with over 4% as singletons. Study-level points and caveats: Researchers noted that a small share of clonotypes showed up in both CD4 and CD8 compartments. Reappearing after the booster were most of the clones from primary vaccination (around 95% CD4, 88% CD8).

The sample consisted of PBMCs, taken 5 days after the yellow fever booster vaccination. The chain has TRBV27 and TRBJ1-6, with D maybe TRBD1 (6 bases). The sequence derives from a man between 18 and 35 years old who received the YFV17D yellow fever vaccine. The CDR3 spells CASGLREGEYNSPLHF. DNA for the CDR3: TGTGCCAGCGGTTTGCGGGAGGGGGAATATAATTCACCCCTCCACTTT.